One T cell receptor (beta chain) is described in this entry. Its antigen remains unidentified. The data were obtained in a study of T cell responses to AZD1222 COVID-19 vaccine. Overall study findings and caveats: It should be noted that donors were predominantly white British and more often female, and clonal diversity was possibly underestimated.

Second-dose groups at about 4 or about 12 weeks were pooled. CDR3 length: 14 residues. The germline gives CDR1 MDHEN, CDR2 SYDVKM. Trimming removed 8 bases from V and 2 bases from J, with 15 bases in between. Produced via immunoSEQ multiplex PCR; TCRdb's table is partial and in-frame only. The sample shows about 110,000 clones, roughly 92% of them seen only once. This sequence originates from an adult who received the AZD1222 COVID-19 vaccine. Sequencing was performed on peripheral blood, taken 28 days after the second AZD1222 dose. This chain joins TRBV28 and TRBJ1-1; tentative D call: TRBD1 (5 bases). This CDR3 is CASAIGTGNTEAFF. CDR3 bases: TGTGCCAGCGCCATCGGGACGGGAAACACTGAAGCTTTCTTT.